This TCR beta chain appears in the sequencing data of a study of cytomegalovirus exposure and HLA in healthy donors. Study-wide findings and caveats: It was reportedly the case that the classifier diagnosed cytomegalovirus status with high specificity and sensitivity. Per a prior analysis, the majority of TCR beta V segments were productive roughly 90% or roughly 30% of the time. Many donors carried some public TCRs, although rarity characterized most TCR sequences. The authors later linked a missense DCLRE1C variant to TCR beta V- and J-gene trimming.

In the PCR, 60 Vbeta and 13 Jbeta primers were used. Some clones are missing from TCRdb's copy, which holds only in-frame ones; the method was immunoSEQ multiplex PCR. The repertoire holds 100,000 to 150,000 clones, with about 76% as singletons. As concerns this clone: Its antigen is currently unknown.

The CDR3 length is 14 residues. Germline V CDR1 and CDR2: SGHDT, YYEEEE. V shed 5 bases, J shed 3 bases, and the junction held 6 bases outside the gene matches. The specimen sequenced was PBMCs. The clonotype was recovered from a man aged 55-75 years in good health and CMV-seropositive. The genes are TRBV5-6 and TRBJ2-7, with TRBD1 identical over 9 bases. The DNA for the CDR3 is TGTGCCAGCAGGCTAGGGACAGGGAGCTACGAGCAGTACTTC. This gives the protein CASRLGTGSYEQYF.